The 21 T cell receptor beta chains below all came from one sample that was sequenced in a study of blood T cells in healthy people across ages. Next came a second PCR, run for about 7 to 12 cycles, which used a sample-barcoded 5' primer along with a J-beta primer mix. A single record per CDR3 protein comes from TCRdb applying MiXCR to the 5' RACE reads. The repertoire holds 1.5 million to 2 million distinct CDR3 sequences, around 35% seen once, with about 11% in the top ten. The sequenced material came from blood. These receptors originate from a woman in her thirties in good health.

This clonotype appeared a few times. The rearrangement uses TRBV3-1 and TRBJ2-1; 11 bases align to TRBD2. Germline CDR1 and CDR2: LGHDT and YNNKEL (reference sequence). This CDR3 has 14 amino acids. Trimming took 4 bases from V and 9 from J; bases not matched to a gene: 5. The CDR3 loop reads CASSRLAGNGEQFF. The DNA for the CDR3 is TGTGCCAGCAGCCGACTAGCGGGGAACGGTGAGCAGTTCTTC.

V usage is TRBV5-6 and J usage is TRBJ2-7, with unresolved D. Trimming took 4 bases from V and 5 from J, leaving 10 bases between them. This CDR3 is built from 12 residues. Germline loops: CDR1 SGHDT, CDR2 YYEEEE. This CDR3 is CASSTYPHEQYF. The CDR3 nucleotides read TGTGCCAGCAGCACATATCCCCACGAGCAGTACTTC.

V and J are TRBV6-1 and TRBJ2-3, with D possibly TRBD2 on 6 matching bases. The length of the CDR3 is 13 residues. V was cut by 7 bases and J by 7 bases, with 15 bases left in between. Germline V CDR1 and CDR2: MNHNS, SASEGT. CDR3 region: CASMAAAGHTQYF. DNA for the CDR3: TGTGCCAGCATGGCAGCTGCGGGGCATACGCAGTATTTT.

A single count supports this clonotype. The V call is TRBV7-3, the J call TRBJ2-3, with 13 nucleotides matching TRBD2. The length of the CDR3 is 19 residues. Trimming removed 2 bases from V and 4 bases from J; junction bases left unmatched: 12. CDR1 is SGHTA and CDR2 is FQGTGA in the germline V gene. CDR3 sequence (DNA): TGTGCCAGCAGCTTAGGGACTAGCGGGGACCGGCTCTTTCCAGATACGCAGTATTTT. Translation: CASSLGTSGDRLFPDTQYF. The full variable domain, in which reference TRBV7-3 and TRBJ2-3 provide the parts outside the CDR3, is GAGVSQTPSNKVTEKGKYVELRCDPISGHTALYWYRQSLGQGPEFLIYFQGTGAADDSGLPNDRFFAVRPEGSVSTLKIQRTERGDSAVYLCASSLGTSGDRLFPDTQYFGPGTRLTVL.

This clonotype came up a few times. At one end the junction does not follow the germline gene, possibly because of a read error. The chain uses TRBV6-2 or TRBV6-3 and TRBJ1-5; D is unclear. This CDR3 spans 16 amino acids. Germline V gene lookup returns CDR1 MNHEY and CDR2 SVGEGT. CDR3 amino acids: CASNFPGSRSNQPQHF. The CDR3 nucleotides are TGTGCCAGCAATTTCCCCGGGTCTCGTAGCAACCAGCCCCAGCATTTT.

This clonotype was picked up many times. The V gene is TRBV20-1, the J gene TRBJ2-3; D not certain. The V gene lost 5 bases and the J gene lost 2 bases, with 11 bases spanning the gap. CDR1 DFQATT and CDR2 SNEGSKA come from the germline V gene (reference sequence). This CDR3 contains 13 residues. CDR3 region: CSASPRPTDTQYF. CDR3 in DNA: TGCAGTGCTTCGCCCCGACCCACAGATACGCAGTATTTT.

This clonotype turned up a few times. The chain links TRBV4-1 to TRBJ2-5, with 9 bases identical to TRBD1. The CDR3 is 16 residues long. Germline V gene data show CDR1 as MGHRA and CDR2 as YSYEKL. The trim removed 6 bases at V and 1 base at J, leaving 9 bases unmatched. DNA for the CDR3: TGCGCCAGCAGTTCAAACCCGGGACAGGGCCAAGAGACCCAGTACTTC. Amino acids: CASSSNPGQGQETQYF.

This clonotype was detected a few times. The chain recombines TRBV7-9 with TRBJ2-5, with a weak D call TRBD2 (6 bases). This CDR3 contains 16 residues. V lost 5 bases and J 5 bases, leaving 21 bases between the germline ends. CDR1 and CDR2 from the germline V gene are SEHNR and FQNEAQ (reference sequence). The CDR3 is CASSERLVSKEETQYF. The CDR3 DNA is TGTGCCAGCAGCGAGCGACTAGTCTCTAAAGAGGAGACCCAGTACTTC.

This clonotype occurred a few times. The V call is TRBV20-1, the J call TRBJ1-6; 12 nucleotides agree with TRBD1. This CDR3 spans 13 amino acids. The germline V gene encodes CDR1 DFQATT and CDR2 SNEGSKA (reference sequence). J was trimmed by 7 bases and V by 7 bases; bases with no gene match: 2. CDR3 DNA sequence: TGCAGTGGGGGGACAGGGGGCAATTCACCCCTCCACTTT. Its translation: CSGGTGGNSPLHF.

This rearrangement joins TRBV12-3 or TRBV12-4 to TRBJ2-7; TRBD1 or TRBD2 may be the D gene (7 bases each). The V end lost 6 bases, the J end lost 1 base, and 22 bases lay between the germline ends. CDR3 length equals 17 residues. The DNA for the CDR3 is TGTGCCAGCAGCCCTAACCCCGGCAGGGGGGGTTCCTACGAGCAGTACTTC. This translates into CASSPNPGRGGSYEQYF.

The chain has TRBV5-1 and TRBJ2-1, with a weak D call TRBD2 (6 bases). The CDR3 contains 16 residues. V shed 2 bases and J shed 1 base, with 13 bases lying between them. The germline V gene has CDR1 SGHRS and CDR2 YFSETQ. The CDR3 bases are TGCGCCAGCAGCTTTCAGCCAGGACTATCCTACAATGAGCAGTTCTTC. It encodes CASSFQPGLSYNEQFF.

This clonotype was seen a handful of times. For the CDR3, the DNA is TGTGCCAGCAGTTTTCGGGGGCGCTTCAACGAGCAGTACTTC. Translating it yields CASSFRGRFNEQYF. The chain combines TRBV12-3 or TRBV12-4 with TRBJ2-7; D could derive from TRBD1 or TRBD2 (6 bases each). This CDR3 has 14 residues. Trimming took 3 bases from V and 5 from J, leaving 14 bases between them.

The chain combines TRBV7-3 with TRBJ2-1; D is possibly TRBD1 (5 bases). V lost 1 base, J lost 5 bases, and 12 bases lay in between. CDR3 length equals 15 residues. CDR1 and CDR2 from the germline V gene are SGHTA and FQGTGA. The CDR3 here is CASSLNPGWNNEQFF. The CDR3 DNA reads as TGTGCCAGCAGCTTAAATCCAGGGTGGAACAATGAGCAGTTCTTC. The complete variable domain, with remaining parts taken from reference TRBV7-3 and TRBJ2-1, reads GAGVSQTPSNKVTEKGKYVELRCDPISGHTALYWYRQSLGQGPEFLIYFQGTGAADDSGLPNDRFFAVRPEGSVSTLKIQRTERGDSAVYLCASSLNPGWNNEQFFGPGTRLTVL.

V and J are TRBV15 and TRBJ2-5, with D perhaps TRBD2 (6 bases). The CDR3 has 15 residues. The ends were cut back, 0 bases at V and 6 bases at J, with 14 bases in the middle. From germline, CDR1 is LNHNV and CDR2 YYDKDF (reference sequence). The CDR3 spells CATSRETGVVKTQYF. The CDR3 DNA follows: TGTGCCACCAGCAGAGAAACGGGGGTGGTAAAGACCCAGTACTTC. The entire variable domain, with the rest obtained from reference TRBV15 and TRBJ2-5, is as follows: DAMVIQNPRYQVTQFGKPVTLSCSQTLNHNVMYWYQQKSSQAPKLLFHYYDKDFNNEADTPDNFQSRRPNTSFCFLDIRSPGLGDTAMYLCATSRETGVVKTQYFGPGTRLLVL.

The V call is TRBV9, the J call TRBJ2-3; D is unclear. Between the trimmed V and J ends, which lost 3 bases and 0 bases, there was a span of 8 bases. This CDR3 comprises 14 residues. The germline CDR1 and CDR2 sequences are SGDLS and YYNGEE. CDR3 sequence: CASSDRPSTDTQYF. The CDR3 coding sequence is TGTGCCAGCAGCGACCGCCCGAGCACAGATACGCAGTATTTT. The variable domain in full, completed from reference TRBV9 and TRBJ2-3, reads DSGVTQTPKHLITATGQRVTLRCSPRSGDLSVYWYQQSLDQGLQFLIQYYNGEERAKGNILERFSAQQFPDLHSELNLSSLELGDSALYFCASSDRPSTDTQYFGPGTRLTVL.

The rearrangement joins TRBV4-1 to TRBJ2-1; 7 nucleotides agree with TRBD1. Germline V gives CDR1 MGHRA, CDR2 YSYEKL. V lost 4 bases and J lost 4; bases outside the gene matches: 4. The CDR3 covers 14 residues. The CDR3 nucleotides are TGCGCCAGCAGCCTGGACAGGAAATACAATGAGCAGTTCTTC. Translating gives CASSLDRKYNEQFF.

The chain combines TRBV6-5 with TRBJ2-7, with 10 nucleotides matching TRBD1. CDR1 and CDR2 (germline): MNHEY, SVGAGI. The CDR3 sequence is 15 residues long. Unmatched junction bases numbered 7, after V lost 6 bases and J lost 2 bases. The CDR3 coding sequence is TGTGCCAGCAGACTCCGGGACAGGGGCACCTACGAGCAGTACTTC. Protein: CASRLRDRGTYEQYF.

This clonotype was seen at least ten times. The J gene is TRBJ2-7, the V gene TRBV5-1; no clear D gene. This CDR3 has 14 residues. V dropped 3 bases and J dropped 3 bases, with 13 bases sitting between them. The germline CDR1 and CDR2 sequences are SGHRS and YFSETQ. CDR3 amino acids: CASSSRVTDYEQYF. The CDR3 DNA reads TGCGCCAGCAGCTCCCGGGTGACGGACTACGAGCAGTACTTC. Variable domain in full (rest from reference TRBV5-1 and TRBJ2-7): KAGVTQTPRYLIKTRGQQVTLSCSPISGHRSVSWYQQTPGQGLQFLFEYFSETQRNKGNFPGRFSGRQFSNSRSEMNVSTLELGDSALYLCASSSRVTDYEQYFGPGTRLTVT.

The chain employs TRBV24-1 and TRBJ2-3, with 9 bases fitting TRBD2. The ends lost 3 bases at V and 5 bases at J; junction bases unmatched: 5. The CDR3 is 15 residues long. From germline, CDR1 is KGHDR and CDR2 SFDVKD. The CDR3 is CATSDGGGAEDTQYF. The CDR3 nucleotides are TGTGCCACCAGTGATGGCGGGGGGGCTGAAGATACGCAGTATTTT.

Only a few counts were recorded for this clonotype. The V gene is TRBV20-1, the J gene TRBJ1-5, with D unclear. The germline V and J ends were trimmed by 6 bases and 5 bases, with 14 bases remaining between them. The CDR3 runs to 13 residues. Germline values: CDR1 DFQATT, CDR2 SNEGSKA (reference sequence). The CDR3 spells CSAVEMFDQPQHF. CDR3 nucleotides: TGCAGTGCAGTAGAGATGTTCGATCAGCCCCAGCATTTT.

This clonotype was recorded at least ten times. This chain connects TRBV27 to TRBJ2-3; D might be TRBD1 (6 bases). Between the trimmed V and J ends, which lost 5 bases and 3 bases, there was a span of 9 bases. This CDR3 has 13 residues. Germline V gene data show CDR1 as MNHEY and CDR2 as SMNVEV (reference sequence). Written as DNA, the CDR3 is TGTGCCAGCAGTCCAGGGGCAACAGATACGCAGTATTTT. Translation: CASSPGATDTQYF.